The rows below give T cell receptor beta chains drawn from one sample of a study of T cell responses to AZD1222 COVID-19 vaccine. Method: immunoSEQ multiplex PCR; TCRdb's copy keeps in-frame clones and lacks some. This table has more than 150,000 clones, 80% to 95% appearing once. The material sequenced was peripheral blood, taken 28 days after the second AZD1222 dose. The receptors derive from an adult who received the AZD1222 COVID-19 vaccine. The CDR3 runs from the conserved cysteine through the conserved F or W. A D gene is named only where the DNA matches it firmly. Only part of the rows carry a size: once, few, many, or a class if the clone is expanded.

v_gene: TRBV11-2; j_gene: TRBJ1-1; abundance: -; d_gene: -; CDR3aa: CASSLDARVPRPFF; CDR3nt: TGTGCCAGCAGCTTAGACGCGAGGGTACCGAGGCCTTTCTTT
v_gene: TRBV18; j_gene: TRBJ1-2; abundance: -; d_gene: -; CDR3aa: CASSPSFKDGYTF; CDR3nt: TGTGCCAGCTCACCGAGTTTCAAGGATGGCTACACCTTC
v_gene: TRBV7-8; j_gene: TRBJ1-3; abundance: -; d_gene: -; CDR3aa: CASSLKRGLGTTGNTIYF; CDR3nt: TGTGCCAGCAGCTTAAAGCGAGGTCTGGGCACCACTGGAAACACCATATATTTT
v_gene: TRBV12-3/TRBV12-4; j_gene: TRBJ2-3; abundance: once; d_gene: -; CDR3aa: CASSPPGVIAQYF; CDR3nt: TGTGCCAGCAGTCCCCCGGGAGTAATTGCGCAGTATTTT
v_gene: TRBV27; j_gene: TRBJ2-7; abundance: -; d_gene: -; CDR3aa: CATPATPTYEQYF; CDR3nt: TGTGCCACCCCGGCGACTCCCACCTACGAGCAGTACTTC
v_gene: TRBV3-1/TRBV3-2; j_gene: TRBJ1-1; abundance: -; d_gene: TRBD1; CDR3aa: CASSTGGTEAFF; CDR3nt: TGTGCCAGCAGTACAGGGGGGACTGAAGCTTTCTTT
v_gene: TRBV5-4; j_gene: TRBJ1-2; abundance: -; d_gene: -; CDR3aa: CASRTDRGALGYTF; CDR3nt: TGTGCCAGCAGAACGGATCGGGGGGCCCTTGGCTACACCTTC
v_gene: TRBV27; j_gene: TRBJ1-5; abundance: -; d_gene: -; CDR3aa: CASAFLTADQPQHF; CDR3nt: TGTGCCAGCGCGTTCCTCACAGCCGATCAGCCCCAGCATTTT
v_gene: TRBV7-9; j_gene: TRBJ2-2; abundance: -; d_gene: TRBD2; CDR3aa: CASSVTSGGTGELFF; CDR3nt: TGTGCCAGCAGCGTGACTAGCGGGGGGACCGGGGAGCTGTTTTTT
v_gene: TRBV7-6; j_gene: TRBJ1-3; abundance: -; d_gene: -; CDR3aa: CASSLASPQGSGNTIYF; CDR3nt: TGTGCCAGCAGCTTAGCATCTCCACAGGGATCAGGAAACACCATATATTTT
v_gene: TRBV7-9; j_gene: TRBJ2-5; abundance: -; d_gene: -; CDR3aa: CASWVAEKQETQYF; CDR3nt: TGTGCCAGCTGGGTAGCGGAGAAACAAGAGACCCAGTACTTC
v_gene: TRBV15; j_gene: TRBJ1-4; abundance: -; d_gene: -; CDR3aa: CATSQRGVREKLFF; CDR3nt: TGTGCCACCAGCCAGAGGGGGGTTAGGGAAAAACTGTTTTTT
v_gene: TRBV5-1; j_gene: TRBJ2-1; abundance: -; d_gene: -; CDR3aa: CASSLANGAYNEQFF; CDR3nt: TGCGCCAGCAGCTTGGCCAATGGGGCCTACAATGAGCAGTTCTTC
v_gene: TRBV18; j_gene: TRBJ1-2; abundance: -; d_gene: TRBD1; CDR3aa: CASSPGTAGYTF; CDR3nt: TGTGCCAGCTCACCCGGGACAGCCGGCTACACCTTC
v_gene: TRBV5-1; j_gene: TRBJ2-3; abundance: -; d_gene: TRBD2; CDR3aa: CASSPRTSVADTQYF; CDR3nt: TGCGCCAGCAGCCCGCGGACTAGCGTGGCAGATACGCAGTATTTT
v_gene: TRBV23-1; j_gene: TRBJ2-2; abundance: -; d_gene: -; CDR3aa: CASSDTGELFF; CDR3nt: TGCGCCAGCAGCGACACCGGGGAGCTGTTTTTT
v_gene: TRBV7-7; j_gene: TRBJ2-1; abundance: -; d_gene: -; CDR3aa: CASSLVQGSSYNEQFF; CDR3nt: TGTGCCAGCAGCTTAGTTCAGGGTAGCTCCTACAATGAGCAGTTCTTC
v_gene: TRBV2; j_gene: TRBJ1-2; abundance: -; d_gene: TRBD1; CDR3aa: CASRAGGLGYTF; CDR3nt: TGTGCCAGTCGGGCAGGGGGCTTAGGCTACACCTTC